Sequencing of this T cell receptor (beta chain) was carried out in a study of regulatory T cells in long-lasting Graves disease. The CDR3 sequence is 13 residues long. The ends were cut back, 5 bases at V and 4 bases at J, with 14 bases in the middle. CDR1 is SQVTM and CDR2 is ANQGSEA in the germline V gene. Library construction for TCR beta used iRepertoire HTBI primers and Arm-PCR of CDR3 regions. TCRdb used MiXCR to reprocess the multiplex PCR reads, holding one entry per CDR3 protein. The data contain under 450,000 distinct CDR3 sequences, approximately 23% of them singletons. Time point in this sample: persistent/refractory GD, antithyroid drugs over 5 years with positive TRAb. Extracted PBMC RNA gave rise to the TCR library. With EDTA tubes as the receptacles, 7 to 9 milliliters of peripheral blood were drawn. A word on this clonotype: What it binds is unknown.

Study-wide results and caveats: Persistent Graves' patients had lower TCR diversity than newly diagnosed ones. With persistent disease, TRBV28, TRBJ1-2 and TRBJ2-5 were the favored segments.

The sample in question was peripheral blood mononuclear cells (PBMCs), obtained when the disease was refractory, from a patient treated with antithyroid drugs. The chain links TRBV29-1 to TRBJ1-1; no definite D call. The receptor's source is a woman aged 40 to 50 with Graves disease. CDR3 sequence (DNA): TGCAGCGTTCAAAAGGGCTCGGGCACTGAAGCTTTCTTT. Its protein product is CSVQKGSGTEAFF. Variable domain in full (rest from reference TRBV29-1 and TRBJ1-1): SAVISQKPSRDICQRGTSLTIQCQVDSQVTMMFWYRQQPGQSLTLIATANQGSEATYESGFVIDKFPISRPNLTFSTLTVSNMSPEDSSIYLCSVQKGSGTEAFFGQGTRLTVV.